The clone carrying this T cell receptor beta chain has only one observation. The data belong to a study of blood T cell repertoires in COVID-19. All enrollees were roughly 18 to 89 years old and from some 24 US areas. Each participant's cohort was designated according to participant-reported clinical history. Assay used: immunoSEQ multiplex PCR; TCRdb lists only in-frame clones, some missing. The repertoire holds some 320,000 clones, with about 92% as singletons. With 5 bases clipped from V and 4 bases from J, the junction kept 15 bases outside the gene matches. The CDR3 spans 17 residues. CDR1 LNHNV and CDR2 YYDKDF come from the germline V gene (reference sequence).

The receptor was derived from a man aged 60 to 75 who had recovered from COVID-19. The source material was PBMCs or T cells enriched from blood (not recorded which). This sequence joins TRBV15 and TRBJ1-2; the match to TRBD1 covers 8 bases. The CDR3 here is CATSSDRADHSFYGYTF. DNA for the CDR3: TGTGCCACCAGCTCGGACAGGGCCGACCACTCCTTCTATGGCTACACCTTC.